Listed here is a single T cell receptor beta chain. The source of the sample is a study of blood T cell repertoires in COVID-19. The V end lost 5 bases, the J end lost 0 bases, and 15 bases lay between the germline ends. The germline gives CDR1 LGHNA, CDR2 YSLEER. The CDR3 runs to 16 residues. Clones were sequenced by immunoSEQ multiplex PCR, and TCRdb holds only the in-frame ones, with some missing. The sample holds 150,000 to 200,000 clones, more than 65% seen once. The sample consisted of peripheral blood. The sequence was obtained from a man between 70 and 80 years old with active or convalescent COVID-19. The rearrangement links TRBV4-3 to TRBJ2-3; D possibly corresponds to TRBD1 (6 bases). CDR3 sequence reads: CASSIEPQGSTDTQYF. The CDR3 DNA reads TGCGCCAGCAGCATAGAACCACAGGGTAGCACAGATACGCAGTATTTT.